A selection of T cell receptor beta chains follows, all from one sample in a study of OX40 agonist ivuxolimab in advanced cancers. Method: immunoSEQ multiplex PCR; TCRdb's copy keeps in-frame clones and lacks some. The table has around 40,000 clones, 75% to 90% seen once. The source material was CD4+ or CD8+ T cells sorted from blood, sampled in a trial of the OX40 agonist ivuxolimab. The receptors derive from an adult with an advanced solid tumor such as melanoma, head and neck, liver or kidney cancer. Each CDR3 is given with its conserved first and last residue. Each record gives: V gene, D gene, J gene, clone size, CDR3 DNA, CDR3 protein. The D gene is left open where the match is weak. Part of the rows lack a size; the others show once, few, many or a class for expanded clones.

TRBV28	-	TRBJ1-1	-	TGTGCCAGCAGTCGCTCCGCAGGCAGGAAGAACACTGAAGCTTTCTTT	CASSRSAGRKNTEAFF
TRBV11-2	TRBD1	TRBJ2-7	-	TGTGCCAGCAGCTTATGGACAGGAAGCTCCTACGAGCAGTACTTC	CASSLWTGSSYEQYF
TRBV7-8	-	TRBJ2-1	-	TGTGCCAGCAGCTTAGGATCACAGGATGAGCAGTTCTTC	CASSLGSQDEQFF
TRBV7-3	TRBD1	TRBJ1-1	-	TGTGCCAGCAGCCCCACAGGGGGCACTGAAGCTTTCTTT	CASSPTGGTEAFF
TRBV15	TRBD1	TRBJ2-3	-	TGTGCCACCAGCAGAACCGGGACAGGGGACAGCACAGATACGCAGTATTTT	CATSRTGTGDSTDTQYF
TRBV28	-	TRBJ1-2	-	TGTGCCAGCAGTTTATTCGGAGTGTCTGGGGGCGCGAGGAATGGCTACACCTTC	CASSLFGVSGGARNGYTF
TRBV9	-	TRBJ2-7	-	TGTGCCAGCAGCGTAGGGGTCATAGCCTACGAGCAGTACTTC	CASSVGVIAYEQYF
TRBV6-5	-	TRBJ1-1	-	TGTGCCAGCAGTAAGGGACCGCAGAACACTGAAGCTTTCTTT	CASSKGPQNTEAFF
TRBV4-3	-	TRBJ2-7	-	TGCGCCAGCAGCCCAGACCTACTTTACGAGCAGTACTTC	CASSPDLLYEQYF
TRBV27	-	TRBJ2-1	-	TGTGCCAGCACTCAGGGGGGGGACTTAGGGTATGAGCAGTTCTTC	CASTQGGDLGYEQFF
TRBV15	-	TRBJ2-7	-	TGTGCCACCAGCAGAGAGAGAAGTCTAACCTACGAGCAGTACTTC	CATSRERSLTYEQYF
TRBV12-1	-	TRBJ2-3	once	TGTGCCAGCAGCTGGCGACTAGCGGGAGGGCCGGGGAGCACAGATACGCAGTATTTT	CASSWRLAGGPGSTDTQYF
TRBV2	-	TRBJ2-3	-	TGTGCCAGCATCCCAAAAAAGGGCAGCACAGATACGCAGTATTTT	CASIPKKGSTDTQYF
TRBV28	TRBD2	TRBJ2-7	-	TGTGCCAGCAGTTCGGGACTAGCGGGAGGGTTTGGCGAGCAGTACTTC	CASSSGLAGGFGEQYF
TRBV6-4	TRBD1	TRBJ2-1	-	TGTGCCAGCAGCCCCGGGACAGGATCCTACAATGAGCAGTTCTTC	CASSPGTGSYNEQFF
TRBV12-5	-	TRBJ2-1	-	TGTGCTAGTGGTTTGGTAGGGAGGTTAGATGAGCAGTTCTTC	CASGLVGRLDEQFF
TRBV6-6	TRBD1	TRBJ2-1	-	TGTGCCAGCAGTTATTCCCGGACAGGGTACAATGAGCAGTTCTTC	CASSYSRTGYNEQFF
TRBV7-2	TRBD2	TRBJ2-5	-	TGTGCCAGCAGCTACCCGGGACTAGCGGGGGGGCCAAAGACCCAGTACTTC	CASSYPGLAGGPKTQYF
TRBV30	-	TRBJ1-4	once	TGTGCCTGGAGTGTTCCGATGCCCGAGGTCCCAACTAATGAAAAACTGTTTTTT	CAWSVPMPEVPTNEKLFF
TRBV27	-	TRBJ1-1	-	TGTGCCAGCAGTAGGGGAGGGGCTGGCTCTGAAGCTTTCTTT	CASSRGGAGSEAFF
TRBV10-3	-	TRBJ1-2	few	TGTGCCATCAGTACACTAAACTATGGCTACACCTTC	CAISTLNYGYTF
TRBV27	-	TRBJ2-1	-	TGTGCCAGCAGTTTCTCTGGGCCCGGTGAGCAGTTCTTC	CASSFSGPGEQFF
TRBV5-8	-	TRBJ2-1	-	TGTGCCAGCAGCGACGATGAAGGGGGGTACAATGAGCAGTTCTTC	CASSDDEGGYNEQFF
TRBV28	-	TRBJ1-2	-	TGTGCCAGCCTTCCGCTTGGAGGATTGGACTATGGCTACACCTTC	CASLPLGGLDYGYTF
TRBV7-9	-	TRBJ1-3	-	TGTGCCAGCAGCTTACAAGGCTCTGGAAACACCATATATTTT	CASSLQGSGNTIYF
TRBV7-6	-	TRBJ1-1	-	TGTGCCAGCAGCTATCCGGACAGAGAATACACTGAAGCTTTCTTT	CASSYPDREYTEAFF
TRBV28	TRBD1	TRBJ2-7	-	TGTGCCAGCAGTTGGACAGGTCCCGCCTACGAGCAGTACTTC	CASSWTGPAYEQYF
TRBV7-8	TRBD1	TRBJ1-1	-	TGTGCCAGCAGCTTATTGACAGGGGGGGGAAGGAACACTGAAGCTTTCTTT	CASSLLTGGGRNTEAFF
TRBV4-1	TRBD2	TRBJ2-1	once	TGCGCCAGCAGCCCGGGACTAGCGGGCCCCAAGGAGCAGTTCTTC	CASSPGLAGPKEQFF
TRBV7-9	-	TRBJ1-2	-	TGTGCCAGCAGCCTTATTTCGGCCTACACCTTC	CASSLISAYTF
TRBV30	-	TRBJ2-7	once	TGTGCCTGGAGTGTAATACAGGGTCATGCCTACGAGCAGTACTTC	CAWSVIQGHAYEQYF
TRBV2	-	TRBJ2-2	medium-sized	TGTGCCAGCAGTGAGGAAGTCAGAACAGGGACCACCGGGGAGCTGTTTTTT	CASSEEVRTGTTGELFF
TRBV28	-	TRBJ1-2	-	TGTGCCAGCAGTTTGCCAGGGAGGGGTGGCTACACCTTC	CASSLPGRGGYTF
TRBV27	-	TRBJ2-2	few	TGTGCCAGCAAAGGAGGGGCCGGGGAGCTGTTTTTT	CASKGGAGELFF
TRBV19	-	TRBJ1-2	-	TGTGCCAGTACTCCGGCAGGGGTCTATGGCTACACCTTC	CASTPAGVYGYTF
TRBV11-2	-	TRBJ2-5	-	TGTGCCAGCAGCTCACCCGGGTTCGGAGAGACCCAGTACTTC	CASSSPGFGETQYF
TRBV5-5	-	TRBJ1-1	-	TGTGCCAGCAGTCGAACCACTGAAGCTTTCTTT	CASSRTTEAFF
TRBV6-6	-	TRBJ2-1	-	TGTGCCAGCGGGAACAATGAGCAGTTCTTC	CASGNNEQFF
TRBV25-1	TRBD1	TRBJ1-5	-	TGTGCCAGCAGCCCCCAGGGGGGCAATCAGCCCCAGCATTTT	CASSPQGGNQPQHF
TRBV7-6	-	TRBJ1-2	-	TGTGCCAGCAGCCCCCAAGATTACTGGCTTGGCTACACCTTC	CASSPQDYWLGYTF
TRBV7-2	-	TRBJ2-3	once	TGTGCCAGCAGCCTAGTAGCAGATACGCAGTATTTT	CASSLVADTQYF
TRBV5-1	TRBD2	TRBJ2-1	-	TGCGCCAGCAGCCTCTATTTAGGACTAGCGGGGGGGCGCGACAATGAGCAGTTCTTC	CASSLYLGLAGGRDNEQFF
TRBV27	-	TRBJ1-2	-	TGTGCCAGCAGTGAGACACAAACTAACTATGGCTACACCTTC	CASSETQTNYGYTF
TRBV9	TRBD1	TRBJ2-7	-	TGTGCCAGCAGCCCGCCGACAGGGGTCGGGGCCTACGAGCAGTACTTC	CASSPPTGVGAYEQYF
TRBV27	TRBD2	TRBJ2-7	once	TGTGCCAGCAGTTTAGTCGGGAGGGGCGACGAGCAGTACTTC	CASSLVGRGDEQYF
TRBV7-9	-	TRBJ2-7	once	TGTGCCACGGACGGGATCCACTACGAGCAGTACTTC	CATDGIHYEQYF
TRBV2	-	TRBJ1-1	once	TGTGCCAGCATACCGGGACCTGAAGCTTTCTTT	CASIPGPEAFF
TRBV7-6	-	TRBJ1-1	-	TGTGCCAGCAGGCCCAACGATCAGGGTGTAAACACTGAAGCTTTCTTT	CASRPNDQGVNTEAFF
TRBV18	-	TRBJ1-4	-	TGTGCCAGCTCACCCTCTCCATCGGCGGCTAATGAAAAACTGTTTTTT	CASSPSPSAANEKLFF
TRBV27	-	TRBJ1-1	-	TGTGCCAGCAGATTAGGAGTAGGGAACACTGAAGCTTTCTTT	CASRLGVGNTEAFF
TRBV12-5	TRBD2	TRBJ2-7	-	TGTGCCAGTGCCTTGGGACTAGCGGGAGAGCAGTACTTC	CASALGLAGEQYF
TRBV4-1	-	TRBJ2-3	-	TGCGCCAGCAGCCAGAGGGAGCCGGCTGCATTCGATACGCAGTATTTT	CASSQREPAAFDTQYF